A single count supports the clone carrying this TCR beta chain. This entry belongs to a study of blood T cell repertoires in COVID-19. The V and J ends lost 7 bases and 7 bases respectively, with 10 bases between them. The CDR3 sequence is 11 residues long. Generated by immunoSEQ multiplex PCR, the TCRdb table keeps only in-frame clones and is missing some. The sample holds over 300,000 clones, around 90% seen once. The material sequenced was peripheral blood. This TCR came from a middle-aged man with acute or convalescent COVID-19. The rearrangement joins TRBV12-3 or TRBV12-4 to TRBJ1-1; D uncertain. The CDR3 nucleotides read TGTGCCAGCAAGAGGAAAAGTGAAGCTTTCTTT. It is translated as CASKRKSEAFF.